This T cell receptor beta chain comes out of a study of T-cell memory formation after mild COVID-19. Across the whole study: Clusters of TCRs were largely donor specific. Whole-study results and caveats: The study found balanced CD4/CD8 in clones contracting day 15 to 85 and a CD4+ lean in later expanders. CD8+ contracting clones occupied EMRA, while CD4+ ones occupied mainly CM and EM.

This clonotype was counted a few times. What it binds is unknown. CDR3 length: 8 amino acids. It was 5'RACE with constant-segment primers that produced the TCR alpha and TCR beta cDNA libraries, which carried sample barcodes and UMIs. MiXCR was run by TCRdb on the 5' RACE reads, yielding one entry per CDR3 protein. The sample yields hundreds of thousands of distinct CDR3 sequences, about a fifth seen once. V usage is TRBV21-1 and J usage is TRBJ2-1; the table's D call, TRBD1, has no DNA check behind it. TRBV21-1 represents a pseudogene. The sequenced material came from PBMCs or a T cell subset sorted from them (not recorded which). This sequence originates from an adult woman who had mild COVID-19 (a few samples of this study predate the infection). Cell type and time point are not known. This CDR3 is CASRPPFF. The CDR3 DNA sequence: TGTGCCAGCCGCCCCCCGTTCTTC.